What follows describes a single T cell receptor beta chain. Reverse transcription of about 0.5 to 1 ug RNA used random hexamers. TCRdb independently ran MiXCR on the immunoSEQ multiplex PCR reads; one entry per CDR3 protein. The sample consists of 80,000 or so distinct CDR3 sequences, about 93% of them appearing once. CD8+ and CD4+ T cells from blood underwent TCR beta sequencing. This entry belongs to a study of CD8 T cells in Susac syndrome. Germline CDR1 reads SGDLS; CDR2 reads YYNGEE. Trimming took off 0 bases at V and 0 bases at J, with 6 bases between the two ends. This CDR3 comprises 14 residues.

V gene TRBV9 combines with J gene TRBJ1-2; D is uncertain. The clonotype comes from a human donor in good health. Material: CD8+ T cells from PBMCs. The CDR3 DNA is TGTGCCAGCAGCGTAGCTACAGCTAACTATGGCTACACCTTC. Amino acid sequence: CASSVATANYGYTF.